This record concerns one TCR beta chain sequence. These data are taken from a study of blood T cell repertoires in COVID-19. Study at large: PBMCs, B-cell-depleted T cells, or T cells provided the cDNA or gDNA that made up the material.

Germline CDR1 SGHAT, CDR2 FQNNGV. Deletions cut 1 base from V and 3 bases from J, with 7 bases between. The CDR3 length is 14 residues. Here immunoSEQ multiplex PCR was the method, and the copy in TCRdb shows in-frame clones only, minus some. The top ten hold about 19% of the sample, which has around 200,000 clones, roughly 85% seen once. The sequenced sample consisted of PBMCs or T cells enriched from blood (not recorded which). This receptor was taken from a man aged 35-49 years who had recovered from COVID-19. The chain recombines TRBV11-2 with TRBJ1-5, with a tentative D call TRBD1 (5 bases). DNA of the CDR3: TGTGCCAGCAGCTTAGCGGGGGACAATCAGCCCCAGCATTTT. Amino acids: CASSLAGDNQPQHF.